The 8 T cell receptor beta chains below were found in one sample sequenced in a study of T cell responses to AZD1222 COVID-19 vaccine. The assay was immunoSEQ multiplex PCR, and TCRdb's table has in-frame clones only and misses some. Seen here are 90,000 to 120,000 clones, roughly 89% observed once, and the top ten hold 2.5% to 4%. Sequenced material: peripheral blood, taken on day 0 of AZD1222 vaccination. The source of these receptors is an adult in good health.

This rearrangement joins TRBV19 to TRBJ2-7; TRBD1 aligns across 8 bases. This CDR3 is 16 amino acids long. Per the germline V gene, CDR1 is LNHDA and CDR2 is SQIVND (reference sequence). V lost 5 bases, J lost 3 bases, and 12 bases stayed unmatched. The chain's CDR3 is CASSPPLGQARYEQYF. CDR3 sequence (DNA): TGTGCCAGTAGTCCTCCACTGGGACAGGCACGCTACGAGCAGTACTTC.

This clone was counted between two and nine times. J is TRBJ1-4 and V is TRBV18; TRBD1 aligns across 7 bases. Germline values: CDR1 KGHSH, CDR2 LQKENI. This CDR3 spans 14 amino acids. J lost 8 bases, V lost 5 bases, and 8 bases had no gene match. CDR3: CASSGRQGGEKLFF. The DNA for the CDR3 is TGTGCCAGCTCAGGGCGACAGGGCGGAGAAAAACTGTTTTTT.

The chain recombines TRBV6-6 with TRBJ1-3; TRBD1 is a possible D gene (5 bases). This CDR3 region has 17 residues. V was shortened by 5 bases and J by 0 bases, with 17 bases between the two germline ends. In germline, CDR1 is MNHNY, CDR2 SVGAGI (reference sequence). CDR3 bases: TGTGCCAGCAGTCCGTCCCCGGGGACCGGCTCTGGAAACACCATATATTTT. Translation: CASSPSPGTGSGNTIYF.

This chain uses TRBV6-2 or TRBV6-3 with TRBJ1-2, with TRBD1 matching over 7 bases. V gave up 5 bases and J gave up 0 bases; unmatched junction bases: 3. Looked up from germline, CDR1 is MNHEY and CDR2 is SVGEGT. There are 14 residues in the CDR3. In DNA form, the CDR3 reads TGTGCCAGCAGTCGAACAGGGGCTAACTATGGCTACACCTTC. Encoded protein: CASSRTGANYGYTF.

The chain carries TRBV9 and TRBJ2-5; D may be TRBD2 (6 bases). The ends were cut back, 4 bases at V and 5 bases at J, with 15 bases in the middle. This CDR3 has 14 residues. Per the germline V gene, CDR1 is SGDLS and CDR2 is YYNGEE. In DNA, the CDR3 is TGTGCCAGCAGCCCGGGGGTGGGGCGGGAGACCCAGTACTTC. Residues: CASSPGVGRETQYF.

The V gene is TRBV5-1, the J gene TRBJ1-6; the match to TRBD1 covers 7 bases. Trimming removed 4 bases from V and 7 bases from J; junction bases left unmatched: 8. Germline CDR1 and CDR2: SGHRS and YFSETQ. This CDR3 has 15 amino acids. The CDR3 loop is CASSPETGVNSPLHF. The CDR3 nucleotides read TGCGCCAGCAGCCCTGAAACAGGGGTCAATTCACCCCTCCACTTT.

V usage is TRBV1 and J usage is TRBJ2-3; TRBD1 reflects the table's D call only, with no check against the DNA. TRBV1 corresponds to a pseudogene. The CDR3 sequence is 16 residues long. The CDR3 loop is CTSSQEKGQITDTQYF. Here the CDR3 DNA reads TGCACCAGCAGCCAAGAAAAGGGGCAGATCACAGATACGCAGTATTTT.

This clone was counted once. V and J are TRBV18 and TRBJ1-6; D is unresolved. Germline V gives CDR1 KGHSH, CDR2 LQKENI. Trimming took off 2 bases at V and 5 bases at J, with 16 bases between the two ends. The CDR3 has 17 residues. The CDR3 is CASSPSLTLGDNSPLHF. CDR3 sequence (DNA): TGTGCCAGCTCACCAAGCCTGACCCTCGGGGATAATTCACCCCTCCACTTT.